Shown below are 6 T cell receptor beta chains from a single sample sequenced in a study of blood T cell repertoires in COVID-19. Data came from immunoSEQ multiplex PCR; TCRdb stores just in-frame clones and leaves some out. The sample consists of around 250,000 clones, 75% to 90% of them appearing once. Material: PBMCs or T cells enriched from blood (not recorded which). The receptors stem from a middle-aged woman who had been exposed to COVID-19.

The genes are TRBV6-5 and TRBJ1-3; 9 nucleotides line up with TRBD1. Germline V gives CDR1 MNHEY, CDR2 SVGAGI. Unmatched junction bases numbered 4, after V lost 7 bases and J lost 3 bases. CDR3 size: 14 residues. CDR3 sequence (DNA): TGTGCCAGCACCAGGGACAGGGTTGGAAACACCATATATTTT. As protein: CASTRDRVGNTIYF.

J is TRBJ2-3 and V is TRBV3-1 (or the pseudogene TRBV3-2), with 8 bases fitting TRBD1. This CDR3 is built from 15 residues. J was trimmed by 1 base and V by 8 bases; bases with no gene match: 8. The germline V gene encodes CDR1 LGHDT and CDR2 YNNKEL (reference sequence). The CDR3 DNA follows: TGTGCCAGCCGCGATCAGGGGGCTGGCACAGATACGCAGTATTTT. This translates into CASRDQGAGTDTQYF.

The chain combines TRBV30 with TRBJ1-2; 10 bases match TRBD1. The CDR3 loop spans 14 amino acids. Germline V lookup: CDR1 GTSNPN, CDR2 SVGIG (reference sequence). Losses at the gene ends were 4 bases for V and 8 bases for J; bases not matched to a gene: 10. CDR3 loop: CAWNIRDRGGGYTF. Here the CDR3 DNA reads TGTGCCTGGAATATCCGGGACAGGGGAGGCGGCTACACCTTC.

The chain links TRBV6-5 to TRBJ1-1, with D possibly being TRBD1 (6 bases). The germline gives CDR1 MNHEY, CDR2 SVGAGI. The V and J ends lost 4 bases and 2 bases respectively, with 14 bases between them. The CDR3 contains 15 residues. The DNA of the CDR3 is TGTGCCAGCAGTTTCAGATGGGGGCCTAACACTGAAGCTTTCTTT. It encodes CASSFRWGPNTEAFF.

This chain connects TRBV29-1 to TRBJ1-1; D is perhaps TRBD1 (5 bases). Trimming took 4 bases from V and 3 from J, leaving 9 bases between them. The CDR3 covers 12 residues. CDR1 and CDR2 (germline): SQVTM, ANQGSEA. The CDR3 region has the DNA TGCAGCGTTGTTTCCAGGGACACTGAAGCTTTCTTT. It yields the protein CSVVSRDTEAFF.

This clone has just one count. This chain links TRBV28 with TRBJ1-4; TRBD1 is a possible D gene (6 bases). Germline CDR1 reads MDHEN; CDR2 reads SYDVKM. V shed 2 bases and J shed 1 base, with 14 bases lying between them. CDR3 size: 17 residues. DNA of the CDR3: TGTGCCAGCAGTTTAGGGTCGGCAGGGGAAACTAATGAAAAACTGTTTTTT. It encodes CASSLGSAGETNEKLFF.